The 2 T cell receptor beta chains below all came from one sample that was sequenced in a study of T cell responses to AZD1222 COVID-19 vaccine. Profiled with immunoSEQ multiplex PCR; TCRdb holds only in-frame clones, not every one. The sample records 150,000 to 200,000 clones, 88% being singletons. The source was peripheral blood, collected on day 0 of AZD1222 vaccination. These receptor sequences come from an adult in good health.

This chain joins TRBV11-2 and TRBJ2-5; TRBD1 agrees at 8 bases. The CDR3 is 16 amino acids. Per the germline V gene, CDR1 is SGHAT and CDR2 is FQNNGV. V trimming: 2 bases; J trimming: 5 bases; junction bases outside the gene matches: 10. Here the CDR3 reads CASSLQQGGAFETQYF. The DNA for the CDR3 is TGTGCCAGCAGCTTACAACAGGGGGGTGCGTTTGAGACCCAGTACTTC.

The chain joins TRBV6-5 to TRBJ1-1; D ambiguous. The CDR3 covers 15 residues. Trimming removed 0 bases at V and 0 bases at J, with 8 bases between. Germline V gene sequence: CDR1 MNHEY, CDR2 SVGAGI. The CDR3 DNA reads as TGTGCCAGCAGTTACTCGTCAGCCATGAACACTGAAGCTTTCTTT. This gives the protein CASSYSSAMNTEAFF.